This T cell receptor beta chain was sequenced during a study of blood T cell repertoires in COVID-19. Overall study context: COVID-19 samples, acute and convalescent, were from the United States, Italy and Spain. The cDNA or gDNA used as material had been derived from T cells, B-cell-depleted T cells, or PBMCs.

Germline values: CDR1 SGHNT, CDR2 YYREEE (reference sequence). The CDR3 runs 15 residues. V shed 4 bases and J shed 0 bases, with 11 bases lying between them. The authors' processing: The authors estimated nucleated cell counts from reference gene primer amplification. Assay used: immunoSEQ multiplex PCR; TCRdb lists only in-frame clones, some missing. The D gene and trimming were derived from the DNA, and the V and J assignments and clone size from that table. The sample has about 200,000 clones, roughly 90% seen once. This clone was observed once. The chain joins TRBV5-4 to TRBJ1-5; D is unresolved. The clonotype was recovered from a man under 40 who had recovered from COVID-19. The sample taken for sequencing was peripheral blood. CDR3 nucleotides: TGTGCCAGCAGCGCTAGAGCGGATAGCAATCAGCCCCAGCATTTT. It specifies CASSARADSNQPQHF.